This T cell receptor (beta chain) comes out of a study of CD8+ T cells in alopecia areata. The study, taken as a whole, reports: More clonal than normal scalp was lesional scalp, particularly alopecia totalis/universalis. Many expanded lesional clones persisted in scalp and blood during tofacitinib treatment. In scalp, tofacitinib significantly decreased clonality and expanded CD8+ clones among the top 100.

cDNA reverse transcribed from extracted RNA served as the sequencing template. This table comes from immunoSEQ multiplex PCR, and its TCRdb copy is limited to in-frame clones, with some not included. This table has tens of thousands of clones, 25% to 30% appearing once. Specified treatment: oral pan-JAK inhibitor, 5-10 mg twice daily. Germline CDR1 reads SQVTM; CDR2 reads ANQGSEA. CDR3 length equals 12 residues. V lost 5 bases and J 7 bases, leaving 14 bases between the germline ends. There are a few counts of this clone. The antigen is unknown. This receptor was obtained from a human donor with alopecia areata. The chain joins TRBV29-1 to TRBJ2-5; D is unclear. The material was CD8+ T cells sorted from blood, obtained at week 4, from a patient treated with tofacitinib. Written as DNA, the CDR3 is TGCAGCGTTCTTGTGCCCCCGGGGACCCAGTACTTC. Translating it yields CSVLVPPGTQYF.